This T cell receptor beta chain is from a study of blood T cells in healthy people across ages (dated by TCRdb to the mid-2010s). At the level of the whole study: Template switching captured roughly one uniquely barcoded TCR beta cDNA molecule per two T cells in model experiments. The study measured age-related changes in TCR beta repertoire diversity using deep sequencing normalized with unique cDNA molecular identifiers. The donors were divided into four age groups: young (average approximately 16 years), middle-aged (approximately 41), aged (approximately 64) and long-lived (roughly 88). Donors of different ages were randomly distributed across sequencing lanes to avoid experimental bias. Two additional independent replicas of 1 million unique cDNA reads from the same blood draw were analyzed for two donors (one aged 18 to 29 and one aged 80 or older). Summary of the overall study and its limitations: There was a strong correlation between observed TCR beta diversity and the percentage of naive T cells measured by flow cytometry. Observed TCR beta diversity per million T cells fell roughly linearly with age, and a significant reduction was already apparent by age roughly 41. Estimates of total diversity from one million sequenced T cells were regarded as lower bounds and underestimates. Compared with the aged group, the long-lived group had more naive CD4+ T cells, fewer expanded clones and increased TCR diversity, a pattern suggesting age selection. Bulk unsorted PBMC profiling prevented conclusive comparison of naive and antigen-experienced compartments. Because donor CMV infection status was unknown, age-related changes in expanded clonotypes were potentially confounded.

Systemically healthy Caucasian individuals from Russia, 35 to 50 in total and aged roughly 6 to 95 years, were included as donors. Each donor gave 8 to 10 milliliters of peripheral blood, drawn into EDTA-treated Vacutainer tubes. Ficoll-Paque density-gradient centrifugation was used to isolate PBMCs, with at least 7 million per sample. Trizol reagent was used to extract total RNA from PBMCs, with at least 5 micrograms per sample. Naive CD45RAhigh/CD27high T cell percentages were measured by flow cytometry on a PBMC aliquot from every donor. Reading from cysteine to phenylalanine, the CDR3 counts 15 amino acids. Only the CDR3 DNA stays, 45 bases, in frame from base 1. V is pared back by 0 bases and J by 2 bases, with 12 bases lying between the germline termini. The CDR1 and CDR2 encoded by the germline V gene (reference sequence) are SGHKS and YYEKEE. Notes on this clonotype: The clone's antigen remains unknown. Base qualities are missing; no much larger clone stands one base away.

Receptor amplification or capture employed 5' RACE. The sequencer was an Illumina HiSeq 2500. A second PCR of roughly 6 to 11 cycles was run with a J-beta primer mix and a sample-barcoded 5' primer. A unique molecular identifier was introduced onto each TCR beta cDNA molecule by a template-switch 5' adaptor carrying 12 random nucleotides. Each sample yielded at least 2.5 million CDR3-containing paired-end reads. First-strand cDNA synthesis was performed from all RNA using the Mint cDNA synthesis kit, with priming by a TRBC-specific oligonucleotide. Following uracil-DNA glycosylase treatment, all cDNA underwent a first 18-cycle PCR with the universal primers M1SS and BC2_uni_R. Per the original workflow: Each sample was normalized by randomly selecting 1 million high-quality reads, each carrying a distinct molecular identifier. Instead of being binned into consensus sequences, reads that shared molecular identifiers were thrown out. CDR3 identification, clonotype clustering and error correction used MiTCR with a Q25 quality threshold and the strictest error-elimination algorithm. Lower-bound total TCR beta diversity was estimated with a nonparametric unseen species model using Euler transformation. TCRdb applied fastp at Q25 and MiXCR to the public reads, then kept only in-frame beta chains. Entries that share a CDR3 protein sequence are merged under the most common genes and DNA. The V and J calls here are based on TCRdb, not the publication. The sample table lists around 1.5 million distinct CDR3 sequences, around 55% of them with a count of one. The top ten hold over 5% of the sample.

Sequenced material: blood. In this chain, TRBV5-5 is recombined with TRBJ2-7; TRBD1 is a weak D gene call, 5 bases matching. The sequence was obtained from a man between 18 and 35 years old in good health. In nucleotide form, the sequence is TGTGCCAGCAGCTTGGCCCCGACAGAGACCTACGAGCAGTACTTC. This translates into CASSLAPTETYEQYF.